This TCR beta chain was captured by sequencing in a study of T cells in Graves' hyperthyroidism and ophthalmopathy. The CDR3 regions of TCR beta were amplified from RNA transcripts. Researchers ran a first-round RT-PCR on the TCR CDR3 using the HTBI primer set. TCRdb recomputed calls from the multiplex PCR reads with MiXCR, one row per CDR3 protein. The sample holds roughly 750,000 distinct CDR3 sequences; roughly 15% are singletons and the top ten take under 8.5%. The V gene lost 7 bases and the J gene lost 4 bases, with 12 bases spanning the gap. This CDR3 comprises 12 residues. Germline assignment: CDR1 GTSNPN and CDR2 SVGIG (reference sequence). This clonotype turned up a few times. Antigen unknown. Overall study findings and caveats: Blood held most thyroid clonotypes expanded above 0.001 frequency.

This rearrangement joins TRBV30 to TRBJ2-3, with a possible D match to TRBD1 (6 bases). This clonotype was sampled from a man aged 18 to 29 with Graves' hyperthyroidism. The sequenced sample consisted of blood. In DNA form, the CDR3 reads TGTGCCTTTGAGACAGGAGCAGATACGCAGTATTTT. It is translated as CAFETGADTQYF.